What follows describes a single T cell receptor beta chain. It has no known antigen specificity. Base-call qualities are not available, and no considerably larger clone is one nucleotide away. Collaborating institutions collected whole blood in K2EDTA tubes following their own protocols. For TCRbeta analysis, collaborators shipped samples as frozen whole blood, isolated PBMCs, or DNA extracted from either of those sample types. The data derive from a study of blood T cell repertoires in COVID-19 (dated by TCRdb to the early 2020s). Background for the entire study: The collaborator samples originated in the United States, Italy and Spain and spanned the acute and convalescent phases of COVID-19. The material from the prospective study consisted of cDNA or gDNA derived from T cells, B-cell-depleted T cells, or PBMCs. The dataset comprised deeply sampled blood TCRbeta repertoires from subjects exposed to, actively infected with, or recovered from COVID-19. The repertoires were made available in a free public database intended to serve as a resource for research on the immune response to SARS-CoV-2. The samples were drawn from the first 160 participants of the ongoing ImmuneRACE study and from 950 to 1,500 subjects provided by 6 global collaborators. Sample metadata almost always included a de-identified subject ID, COVID-19 status, age in years and sex. Where available, HLA class I and class II types were obtained from metadata supplied by the sample provider rather than from assay-based typing.

The CDR3 runs 16 amino acids, cysteine and phenylalanine included. Only the CDR3 region is kept as DNA, spanning 48 bases read in frame from base 1. CDR1 MGHDK and CDR2 SYGVNS were looked up in the germline V gene. Relative to germline, V is 5 bases shorter and J is 0 bases shorter, with 15 bases between their ends. TCRbeta CDR3 regions were amplified from genomic DNA by means of the immunoSEQ Assay, a bias-controlled multiplex PCR. Concerning the study's data processing: Nucleated cell counts per sample were estimated from amplification of reference gene primers within the assay. To quantify the absolute abundance of each unique TCRbeta CDR3 rearrangement, sequence reads were collapsed and filtered. For each sample, productive Simpson clonality was calculated as the square root of Simpson's diversity index across productive rearrangements. TCRdb stores this immuneACCESS table with in-frame sequences only. Part of the clones is absent; in the studies checked, under half of the shortfall reflects unresolved V genes, and no reason is known for the rest. D and trimming were read from the DNA, whereas the V and J calls and clone size are those reported in that table. For this sample there are about 90,000 clones; approximately 86% appear just once. In total, the top ten clones hold 1.5% to 2% of the sample.

Here is what the overall study found, with its caveats: Clinical and demographic metadata were provided uncurated, with the amount varying by source and participant.

Material: peripheral blood. This receptor chain uses TRBV25-1 and TRBJ2-3; a weak D assignment points to TRBD1 (5 bases agree). The source is a man older than 75 with acute or convalescent COVID-19. The nucleotides are TGTGCCAGCAGTTTTAGGGGCACCGCTAGCACAGATACGCAGTATTTT. This encodes CASSFRGTASTDTQYF.